This is a list of T cell receptor beta chains from one sample in a study of T cell responses to AZD1222 COVID-19 vaccine. Only in-frame clones appear in the TCRdb table, and some are missing; sequencing was by immunoSEQ multiplex PCR. The table lists approximately 65,000 clones, around 83% of them singletons. The sequencing used peripheral blood, collected on day 0 of AZD1222 vaccination. These receptors were taken from an adult in good health. Both conserved end residues are part of each CDR3. Each record gives: clone size, J gene, V gene, CDR3 protein. Clone sizes are given selectively: once, few, many, or a class where the clone is expanded.

once	TRBJ1-4	TRBV5-1	CASSLSSTGGEKLFF
once	TRBJ1-2	TRBV5-6	CASSLGQGNYGYTF
-	TRBJ1-5	TRBV5-5	CASSWADNQPQHF
-	TRBJ1-2	TRBV6-5	CASSDRVGGYTF
-	TRBJ2-3	TRBV2	CARRSPTSGTSTDTQYF
-	TRBJ2-1	TRBV5-4	CASRTGHQEGDEQFF
-	TRBJ2-1	TRBV9	CASSPPGSSYNEQFF
-	TRBJ1-3	TRBV5-1	CASKEGAGNTIYF
few	TRBJ2-2	TRBV2	CASSTTKAGELFF
-	TRBJ2-3	TRBV19	CASSLTSGGARAAQYF
-	TRBJ2-4	TRBV6-2/TRBV6-3	CASSYDTSSQNIQYF
-	TRBJ1-2	TRBV18	CASSPDSNYGYTF
-	TRBJ2-3	TRBV10-1	CASSEGPGFGTDTQYF
-	TRBJ1-1	TRBV7-9	CASSDRWGDTEAFF
once	TRBJ1-3	TRBV30	CAWSQGLISGNTIYF
-	TRBJ2-1	TRBV7-6	CASSTLTPSPYNEQFF
-	TRBJ1-2	TRBV6-5	CASSSGAGGAYGYTF
-	TRBJ2-7	TRBV3-1/TRBV3-2	CASSQRGLALGEQYF
-	TRBJ1-6	TRBV5-1	CASSFVSRNSPLHF
-	TRBJ2-7	TRBV6-5	CASSRDLTEQYF
-	TRBJ1-2	TRBV5-4	CASSSLVSYGYTF